The next 15 T cell receptor beta chains were all read from a single sample in a study of neurological immune-mediated disorders. TCRdb re-derived calls from the 5' RACE reads in MiXCR, one entry per CDR3 protein. The sample lists 55,000 to 65,000 distinct CDR3 sequences, around 3.8% occurring once. Specimen: PBMCs. Receptors were obtained from a woman aged 50 to 65 with multiple sclerosis.

The table lists this clonotype with many counts. The chain carries TRBV20-1 and TRBJ2-7, with TRBD1 identical over 9 bases. V dropped 0 bases and J dropped 0; count of bases not matched to a gene: 3. This CDR3 comprises 15 residues. CDR1 and CDR2 from the germline V gene are DFQATT and SNEGSKA (reference sequence). This CDR3 is CSARDRQGGSYEQYF. The CDR3 nucleotides read TGCAGTGCTAGAGATCGACAGGGGGGCTCCTACGAGCAGTACTTC.

This clonotype was counted many times. The chain recombines TRBV6-2 or TRBV6-3 with TRBJ2-1, with D perhaps matching TRBD1 (6 bases). V was trimmed by 8 bases and J by 5 bases, leaving 16 bases between them. This CDR3 has 14 amino acids. Germline CDR1 and CDR2: MNHEY and SVGEGT. The CDR3 DNA reads as TGTGCCAGCCAGGGGCAGGGAAGGGACAATGAGCAGTTCTTC. Translated, it gives CASQGQGRDNEQFF.

The sample holds many counts of this clonotype. The genes are TRBV7-2 and TRBJ1-2, with TRBD1 matching over 9 bases. V was pared by 5 bases and J by 2 bases, with 6 bases of the junction left unmatched. Per the germline V gene, CDR1 is SGHTA and CDR2 is FQGNSA. CDR3 length: 15 residues. The CDR3 spells CASSQETGGNYGYTF. The CDR3 nucleotides read TGTGCCAGCAGCCAAGAGACAGGGGGAAACTATGGCTACACCTTC. Full variable domain (remainder filled in from reference TRBV7-2 and TRBJ1-2): GAGVSQSPSNKVTEKGKDVELRCDPISGHTALYWYRQSLGQGLEFLIYFQGNSAPDKSGLPSDRFSAERTGGSVSTLTIQRTQQEDSAVYLCASSQETGGNYGYTFGSGTRLTVV.

This clonotype showed up many times. The rearrangement joins TRBV7-2 to TRBJ1-3; no definite D call. CDR1 SGHTA and CDR2 FQGNSA come from the germline V gene. This CDR3 comprises 13 residues. Trimming took 7 bases from V and 4 from J, leaving 11 bases between them. CDR3 sequence reads: CASNNIGGNTIYF. CDR3 bases: TGTGCCAGCAACAACATAGGGGGAAACACCATATATTTT.

This clonotype was observed many times. The genes are TRBV12-3 or TRBV12-4 and TRBJ1-2; D gene unclear. With 3 bases removed from V and 6 bases from J, the gap between germline ends came to 11 bases. This CDR3 contains 13 residues. The CDR3 nucleotides are TGTGCCAGCAGTTTGGAGGGTCGGAATGGCTACACCTTC. Protein: CASSLEGRNGYTF.

This clonotype came up many times. This sequence joins TRBV7-2 and TRBJ2-1; 14 bases map to TRBD2. This CDR3 has 19 amino acids. Per the germline V gene, CDR1 is SGHTA and CDR2 is FQGNSA. V dropped 0 bases and J dropped 12; count of bases not matched to a gene: 16. The CDR3 region is CASSLAGSGTSGRRGAQFF. The CDR3 nucleotides read TGTGCCAGCAGCTTAGCAGGGTCGGGGACTAGCGGGAGAAGGGGGGCGCAGTTCTTC.

In its sample, this clonotype was seen many times. CDR3 nucleotides: TGTGCCAGCAGCTCCCTCGGGGCATTGGATGAAAAACTGTTTTTT. Its translation is CASSSLGALDEKLFF. The rearrangement uses TRBV9 and TRBJ1-4, with D tentatively TRBD1 (5 bases). Germline assignment: CDR1 SGDLS and CDR2 YYNGEE. This CDR3 region has 15 residues. Trimming removed 4 bases from V and 6 bases from J, with 16 bases in between. Drawing the rest from reference TRBV9 and TRBJ1-4, the complete variable domain is DSGVTQTPKHLITATGQRVTLRCSPRSGDLSVYWYQQSLDQGLQFLIQYYNGEERAKGNILERFSAQQFPDLHSELNLSSLELGDSALYFCASSSLGALDEKLFFGSGTQLSVL.

In this sample, this clonotype turned up many times. The V call is TRBV12-3 or TRBV12-4, the J call TRBJ2-1, with 7 bases that match TRBD1. CDR3 length: 17 residues. V trimming: 6 bases; J trimming: 7 bases; junction bases outside the gene matches: 18. The CDR3, as DNA: TGTGCCAGCAGCCCCGGGCCGGGACAGCCCTCGCGGAATGAGCAGTTCTTC. It is translated as CASSPGPGQPSRNEQFF.

This clonotype was observed a few times. This chain uses TRBV7-9 with TRBJ1-1; D is uncertain. There are 15 residues in the CDR3. V lost 3 bases and J 3 bases, leaving 14 bases between the germline ends. Germline CDR1 and CDR2: SEHNR and FQNEAQ (reference sequence). The CDR3 coding sequence is TGTGCCAGCAGCTTGGGAGGGATGGAGTACACTGAAGCTTTCTTT. Its translation is CASSLGGMEYTEAFF.

In this sample, this clonotype turned up many times. The chain employs TRBV18 and TRBJ1-2; no firm D call. This CDR3 comprises 12 residues. Per the germline V gene, CDR1 is KGHSH and CDR2 is LQKENI. Deletions cut 1 base from V and 6 bases from J, with 6 bases between. Here the CDR3 reads CASSPREDGYTF. The CDR3 nucleotides read TGTGCCAGCTCACCACGGGAAGATGGCTACACCTTC.

This chain uses TRBV7-2 with TRBJ2-7; 8 nucleotides line up with TRBD2. Germline CDR1 is SGHTA and CDR2 is FQGNSA. V dropped 0 bases and J dropped 1; count of bases not matched to a gene: 2. The CDR3 is 15 amino acids. DNA of the CDR3: TGTGCCAGCAGCTTAGCTAGCGGGACTTCCTACGAGCAGTACTTC. Amino acid sequence: CASSLASGTSYEQYF.

The chain joins TRBV19 to TRBJ2-7; no clear D gene. Trimming removed 2 bases at V and 6 bases at J, with 14 bases between. The CDR3 has 14 residues. CDR1 is LNHDA and CDR2 is SQIVND in the germline V gene (reference sequence). CDR3 in amino acids: CASSIRLTVSEQYF. The CDR3 DNA follows: TGTGCCAGTAGTATACGACTTACCGTCTCCGAGCAGTACTTC. Complete variable domain (other parts from reference TRBV19 and TRBJ2-7): DGGITQSPKYLFRKEGQNVTLSCEQNLNHDAMYWYRQDPGQGLRLIYYSQIVNDFQKGDIAEGYSVSREKKESFPLTVTSAQKNPTAFYLCASSIRLTVSEQYFGPGTRLTVT.

This clonotype has ten or more counts. The J gene is TRBJ2-7, the V gene TRBV5-1; tentatively, D is TRBD1 or TRBD2 (5 bases each). Germline CDR1 SGHRS, CDR2 YFSETQ. Trimming removed 2 bases at V and 0 bases at J, with 9 bases between. This CDR3 is 14 amino acids long. The CDR3 sequence: CASSFAGSSYEQYF. The CDR3 DNA follows: TGCGCCAGCAGCTTCGCAGGGAGCTCCTACGAGCAGTACTTC.

This clonotype was detected ten times or more. The gene calls are TRBV12-3 or TRBV12-4 and TRBJ2-5; TRBD1 aligns across 9 bases. The CDR3 loop spans 15 amino acids. With 2 bases clipped from V and 7 bases from J, the junction kept 8 bases outside the gene matches. The CDR3 reads CASSLLGQGITTQYF. The CDR3 DNA is TGTGCCAGCAGTTTATTGGGACAGGGAATTACGACCCAGTACTTC.

Turning to this clonotype: A much larger clone differs by one base, so this may be a read error. The gene calls are TRBV4-1 and TRBJ1-1; D ambiguous. The germline V gene encodes CDR1 MGHRA and CDR2 YSYEKL. The CDR3 runs to 11 residues. CDR3 sequence reads: CAPGNDTEAFF. The CDR3 DNA is TGCGCACCCGGTAATGACACTGAAGCTTTCTTT.